One TCR beta chain is described in this entry. Patients in Seattle were enrolled during active infection, then followed longitudinally. The repertoire was sequenced with immunoSEQ multiplex PCR; TCRdb's copy has only in-frame clones and lacks some. Found here are about 200,000 clones, 85% of them singletons; the top ten hold approximately 0.97%. This sample stems from a study of blood T cell repertoires in COVID-19. Trimming stripped 6 bases from V and 8 bases from J, with 13 bases between. The length of the CDR3 is 13 residues. The receptor was derived from a man aged 55 to 70 with COVID-19, enrolled during active disease. The chain carries TRBV12-3 or TRBV12-4 and TRBJ1-4; no firm D call. The sequenced sample consisted of peripheral blood. CDR3 sequence (DNA): TGTGCCAGCAGCCGTGCGAGCGGGGAAAAACTGTTTTTT. Amino acid sequence: CASSRASGEKLFF.